This T cell receptor beta chain is from a study of T cells in Graves' hyperthyroidism and ophthalmopathy. Using RNA transcripts as the source, TCR beta CDR3 regions were amplified. Using the HTBI primer set, a first-round RT-PCR was run on the TCR CDR3. MiXCR was run by TCRdb on the multiplex PCR reads, yielding one entry per CDR3 protein. The top ten clones hold over 15% of a sample with 500,000 to 600,000 distinct CDR3 sequences, around 45% of them seen once. Uncontrolled infection, other autoimmune disease, pregnancy or lactation barred patients from enrollment. In its sample, this clonotype was seen many times. CDR1 and CDR2 from the germline V gene are SNHLY and FYNNEI. V dropped 7 bases and J dropped 0 bases, with 13 bases sitting between them. The CDR3 covers 15 residues.

V and J are TRBV2 and TRBJ1-3; no clear D gene. This clonotype was obtained from an adult woman with Graves' disease, either hyperthyroidism or ophthalmopathy (not recorded which). The sample consisted of peripheral blood or thyroid tissue (not recorded which). The CDR3 DNA reads as TGTGCCAGCAAGGCCGGCGGCGCCTCTGGAAACACCATATATTTT. It specifies CASKAGGASGNTIYF.